These T cell receptor beta chains were read from a single sample in a study of cytomegalovirus exposure and HLA in healthy donors. TCRdb keeps only in-frame clones here, not all; method: immunoSEQ multiplex PCR. The data show about 110,000 clones, over 70% seen once. Sample: PBMCs. The receptors originated from a man aged 25-45 years in good health and CMV-seronegative. CDR3s include the opening cysteine and the closing phenylalanine or tryptophan. D genes are given only for firm matches. Some rows mark clone size as missing; the rest say once, few, many or name a class of expanded clone.

CASSQYERGGYTF TGTGCCAGCAGCCAATACGAAAGGGGCGGCTACACCTTC - TRBV14 - TRBJ1-2
CASRRAQETQYF TGTGCCAGCCGAAGAGCACAAGAGACCCAGTACTTC - TRBV6-5 - TRBJ2-5
CSARLRYGYTF TGCAGTGCCCGCCTACGCTATGGCTACACCTTC - TRBV20-1 - TRBJ1-2
CAWARGAGLEKLFF TGTGCCTGGGCCCGGGGGGCAGGGCTTGAAAAACTGTTTTTT - TRBV30 - TRBJ1-4
CAWSVRITDTQYF TGTGCCTGGAGTGTCAGGATCACAGATACGCAGTATTTT - TRBV30 - TRBJ2-3
CASSEAQGQGSYEQYF TGTGCCAGCAGTGAAGCGCAGGGACAGGGCTCCTACGAGCAGTACTTC few TRBV6-1 TRBD1 TRBJ2-7
CASSEAGWQYF TGTGCCAGCAGTGAAGCCGGTTGGCAGTACTTC - TRBV6-1 - TRBJ2-7
CASSHRQGSEAFF TGTGCCAGCAGTCACCGACAGGGCTCTGAAGCTTTCTTT - TRBV6-5 TRBD1 TRBJ1-1
CASQTTGGTGELFF TGTGCCAGTCAGACAACCGGGGGCACCGGGGAGCTGTTTTTT - TRBV6-5 - TRBJ2-2
CASSLRLPNTEAFF TGTGCCAGCAGTCTTCGACTACCGAACACTGAAGCTTTCTTT few TRBV5-5 - TRBJ1-1
CASGSHPNWGGTEAFF TGTGCCTCCGGGTCTCATCCGAATTGGGGGGGCACTGAAGCTTTCTTT - TRBV6-6 - TRBJ1-1
CASSLGRPGELFF TGTGCCAGCAGCTTAGGGAGACCCGGGGAGCTGTTTTTT - TRBV7-6 - TRBJ2-2
CASSLGTRNSYNEQFF TGCGCCAGCAGCCTCGGGACACGAAACTCCTACAATGAGCAGTTCTTC - TRBV4-1 - TRBJ2-1